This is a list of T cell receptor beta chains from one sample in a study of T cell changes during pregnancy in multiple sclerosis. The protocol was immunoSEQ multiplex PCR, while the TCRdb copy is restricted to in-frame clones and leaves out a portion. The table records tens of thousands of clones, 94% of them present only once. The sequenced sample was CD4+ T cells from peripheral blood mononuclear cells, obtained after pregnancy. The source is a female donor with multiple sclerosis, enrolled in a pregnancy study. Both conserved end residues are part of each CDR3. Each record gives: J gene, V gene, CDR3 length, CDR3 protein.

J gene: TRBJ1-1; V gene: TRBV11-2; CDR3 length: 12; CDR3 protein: CASSPDSPEAFF
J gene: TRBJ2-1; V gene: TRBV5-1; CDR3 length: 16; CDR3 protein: CASSLSGSGSYNEQFF
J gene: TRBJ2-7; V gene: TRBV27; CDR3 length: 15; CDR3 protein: CASSSGLAGTYEQYF
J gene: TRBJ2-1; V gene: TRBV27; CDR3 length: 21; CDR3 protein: CASSPRTGTSGTLTGYNEQFF
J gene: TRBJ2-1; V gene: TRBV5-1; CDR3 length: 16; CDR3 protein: CASSWGRLAAYNEQFF
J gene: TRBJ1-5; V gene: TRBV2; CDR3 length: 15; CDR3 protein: CASSGAGTHYQPQHF
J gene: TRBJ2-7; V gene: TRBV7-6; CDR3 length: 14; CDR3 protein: CASSLEAGVSEQYF
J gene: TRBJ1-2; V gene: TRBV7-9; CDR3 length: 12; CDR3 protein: CASSLLQYGYTF
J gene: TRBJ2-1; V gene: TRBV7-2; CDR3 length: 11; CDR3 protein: CASRGGGEQFF
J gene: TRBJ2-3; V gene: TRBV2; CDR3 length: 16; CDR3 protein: CASRHSGAGPTDTQYF